Below, one TCR beta chain is given with its context. Its antigen is not identified. This entry belongs to a study of vaccination and CD4 T cells after COVID-19. Cultured CD4+ T cell DNA underwent sequencing with the Oncomine TCR Beta short-read assay. TCRdb independently ran MiXCR on the PCR reads; one entry per CDR3 protein. The sample carries roughly 5,000 distinct CDR3 sequences, about 77% recorded once. Documented treatment: roughly ten-day PBMC culture with coronavirus spike peptide pools or control peptides (ViraFEST assay). TCRs were sequenced by ViraFEST after antigen-specific T cells had been expanded with peptide pools. Broader study findings: Only relatively few convalescent patients were studied, and early post-infection timepoints were not analyzed.

Germline V lookup: CDR1 SNHLY, CDR2 FYNNEI. This CDR3 spans 14 amino acids. J lost 4 bases, V lost 8 bases, and 7 bases had no gene match. Material: CD4+ T cells from blood, cultured in vitro. The V and J genes are TRBV2 and TRBJ2-5, with TRBD2 matching over 10 bases. The receptor was isolated from a human donor who had recovered from COVID-19. The DNA for the CDR3 is TGTGCCAGCTTGAGCGGGGGGGCCGGAGAGACCCAGTACTTC. Its translation: CASLSGGAGETQYF.